This T cell receptor (beta chain) came from a study of T cell changes during pregnancy in multiple sclerosis. Here immunoSEQ multiplex PCR was the method, and the copy in TCRdb shows in-frame clones only, minus some. In the table there are 60,000 to 70,000 clones, 90% to 95% of which are singletons. V lost 5 bases, J lost 7 bases, and 15 bases lay in between. The germline gives CDR1 SGHTA, CDR2 FQGNSA. The CDR3 is 15 residues long. This clonotype originated in a female donor with multiple sclerosis, enrolled in a pregnancy study. The material was peripheral blood, obtained in the second trimester of pregnancy. The genes are TRBV7-2 and TRBJ1-6; D is perhaps TRBD1 (6 bases). CDR3 region: CASSAGRGGNSPLHF. Written as DNA, the CDR3 is TGTGCCAGCAGCGCGGGGCGGGGGGGCAATTCACCCCTCCACTTT. Variable domain in full (rest from reference TRBV7-2 and TRBJ1-6): GAGVSQSPSNKVTEKGKDVELRCDPISGHTALYWYRQSLGQGLEFLIYFQGNSAPDKSGLPSDRFSAERTGGSVSTLTIQRTQQEDSAVYLCASSAGRGGNSPLHFGNGTRLTVT.